These 20 T cell receptor beta chains were sequenced from one sample in a study of blood T cell repertoires in COVID-19. TCRdb's table, derived via immunoSEQ multiplex PCR, lists solely in-frame clones and lacks some. The sample contains about 150,000 clones, 86% of which appear only once. The sequencing input was peripheral blood. These receptors were taken from a man between 65 and 85 years old with acute or convalescent COVID-19.

V and J are TRBV5-1 and TRBJ2-1; 9 positions match TRBD2. The CDR3 is 18 residues long. Trimming at V came to 2 bases and at J to 0 bases, leaving 9 bases not matched to a gene. In germline, CDR1 is SGHRS, CDR2 YFSETQ. CDR3 loop: CASSLPPFSGSSYNEQFF. CDR3 nucleotides: TGCGCCAGCAGCTTACCCCCTTTTAGCGGGAGCTCCTACAATGAGCAGTTCTTC. The full variable domain, with the rest looked up from reference TRBV5-1 and TRBJ2-1, is KAGVTQTPRYLIKTRGQQVTLSCSPISGHRSVSWYQQTPGQGLQFLFEYFSETQRNKGNFPGRFSGRQFSNSRSEMNVSTLELGDSALYLCASSLPPFSGSSYNEQFFGPGTRLTVL.

The gene calls are TRBV19 and TRBJ2-5; 7 nucleotides line up with TRBD1. Per the germline V gene, CDR1 is LNHDA and CDR2 is SQIVND (reference sequence). The V segment lost 6 bases and the J segment 2 bases; nucleotides outside the gene matches: 3. The CDR3 extends over 13 amino acids. Written as DNA, the CDR3 is TGTGCCAGTAGCACGGGACAGCAAGAGACCCAGTACTTC. Amino acids: CASSTGQQETQYF.

This clone was seen more than once but under ten times. The chain joins TRBV6-1 to TRBJ1-1; D is perhaps TRBD1 (6 bases). Germline assignment: CDR1 MNHNS and CDR2 SASEGT. CDR3 size: 15 residues. V was cut by 5 bases and J by 5 bases, with 18 bases left in between. The CDR3 spells CASSLGSGARTEAFF. The DNA of the CDR3 is TGTGCCAGCAGTCTAGGATCAGGGGCACGAACTGAAGCTTTCTTT.

The chain has TRBV2 and TRBJ1-4; 10 bases align to TRBD1. The CDR3 has 15 amino acids. The ends lost 7 bases at V and 6 bases at J; junction bases unmatched: 8. CDR1 SNHLY and CDR2 FYNNEI come from the germline V gene. CDR3 loop: CASTLDRGSDEKLFF. The CDR3 DNA reads TGTGCCAGCACCCTGGACAGGGGGTCGGATGAAAAACTGTTTTTT.

The rearrangement joins TRBV28 to TRBJ2-5; tentatively, D is TRBD1 (6 bases). CDR3 length equals 14 residues. Trimming pared 7 bases from V and 3 bases from J, leaving 15 bases between. Germline assignment: CDR1 MDHEN and CDR2 SYDVKM. The CDR3 DNA reads as TGTGCCAGCACCCTATCGGACAGCAAAGAGACCCAGTACTTC. Encoded protein: CASTLSDSKETQYF.

The chain combines TRBV6-2 or TRBV6-3 with TRBJ2-1; 8 nucleotides match TRBD2. V shed 5 bases and J 0 bases; nucleotides not matched to a gene: 3. This CDR3 has 15 residues. Germline CDR1 reads MNHEY; CDR2 reads SVGEGT. CDR3 sequence: CASSPTSGSYNEQFF. CDR3 DNA: TGTGCCAGCAGTCCCACTAGCGGCTCCTACAATGAGCAGTTCTTC.

The chain carries TRBV28 and TRBJ2-7; 11 bases match TRBD2. Germline CDR1 reads MDHEN; CDR2 reads SYDVKM. The CDR3 extends over 14 amino acids. The V gene end was trimmed by 2 bases and the J gene end by 4 bases; junction bases not matched to a gene: 1. The CDR3 bases are TGTGCCAGCAGTTTAATAGCGGGAGGGTACGAGCAGTACTTC. This codes for CASSLIAGGYEQYF.

This clone is a singleton in its sample. This chain links TRBV9 with TRBJ2-5; 7 bases align to TRBD2. The CDR3 runs to 13 residues. Per germline, CDR1 SGDLS and CDR2 YYNGEE. The trim removed 0 bases at V and 10 bases at J, leaving 6 bases unmatched. The CDR3: CASSVVAGEGQYF. The CDR3 coding sequence is TGTGCCAGCAGCGTAGTGGCGGGAGAGGGCCAGTACTTC.

In this sample, this clone turned up a few times. The CDR3 DNA reads as TGTGCCACCAGTGATCAAACTAGCGGGAGAGGTACCGGGGAGCTGTTTTTT. Protein: CATSDQTSGRGTGELFF. The chain joins TRBV24-1 to TRBJ2-2; 11 bases align to TRBD2. The germline V gene encodes CDR1 KGHDR and CDR2 SFDVKD. V lost 3 bases to trimming and J lost 5 bases; unmatched junction nucleotides: 7. CDR3 length equals 17 residues.

This clone was recorded a few times. The V gene is TRBV4-1, the J gene TRBJ1-5; 8 nucleotides line up with TRBD1. This CDR3 region has 16 residues. Germline V gene data show CDR1 as MGHRA and CDR2 as YSYEKL. V dropped 1 base and J dropped 1; count of bases not matched to a gene: 3. In DNA, the CDR3 is TGCGCCAGCAGCCAAGCTCGACAGGGGAGCAATCAGCCCCAGCATTTT. It specifies CASSQARQGSNQPQHF.

Written as DNA, the CDR3 is TGTGCCAGTAGTATATGGACTAGCGGGAACACCGGGGAGCTGTTTTTT. This translates into CASSIWTSGNTGELFF. The rearrangement joins TRBV19 to TRBJ2-2, with 10 bases fitting TRBD2. The CDR3 totals 16 residues. J lost 1 base, V lost 2 bases, and 1 base had no gene match. CDR1 and CDR2 (germline): LNHDA, SQIVND (reference sequence).

The CDR3, as DNA: TGTGCCAGCAGTTTAGTGAGCGGGAGCATTTACGAGCAGTACTTC. This gives the protein CASSLVSGSIYEQYF. This sequence joins TRBV27 and TRBJ2-7, with 8 bases that match TRBD2. Trimming took 2 bases from V and 4 from J; bases not matched to a gene: 7. The germline gives CDR1 MNHEY, CDR2 SMNVEV (reference sequence). This CDR3 contains 15 residues.

CDR3 protein: CASSLDGDRYNQPQHF. The CDR3 nucleotides are TGTGCCAGCAGCTTAGATGGAGACAGGTACAATCAGCCCCAGCATTTT. The chain uses TRBV11-2 and TRBJ1-5; maybe TRBD1 (6 bases). Germline CDR1 reads SGHAT; CDR2 reads FQNNGV. The CDR3 is made up of 16 amino acids. V was trimmed by 0 bases and J by 3 bases, leaving 12 bases between them. The complete variable domain, with remaining parts taken from reference TRBV11-2 and TRBJ1-5, reads EAGVAQSPRYKIIEKRQSVAFWCNPISGHATLYWYQQILGQGPKLLIQFQNNGVVDDSQLPKDRFSAERLKGVDSTLKIQPAKLEDSAVYLCASSLDGDRYNQPQHFGDGTRLSIL.

V is TRBV5-5 and J is TRBJ2-3; 8 nucleotides align to TRBD1. Germline V gene data show CDR1 as SGHKS and CDR2 as YYEKEE (reference sequence). The V and J ends lost 0 bases and 3 bases, in that order; junction bases with no gene match: 3. CDR3 size: 15 residues. CDR3: CASSLGDRMTDTQYF. The CDR3 region has the DNA TGTGCCAGCAGCTTGGGGGACAGGATGACAGATACGCAGTATTTT. The full variable domain, with the rest looked up from reference TRBV5-5 and TRBJ2-3, is DAGVTQSPTHLIKTRGQQVTLRCSPISGHKSVSWYQQVLGQGPQFIFQYYEKEERGRGNFPDRFSARQFPNYSSELNVNALLLGDSALYLCASSLGDRMTDTQYFGPGTRLTVL.

The rearrangement uses TRBV28 and TRBJ2-7; D unclear. The germline V and J ends were trimmed by 5 bases and 6 bases, with 8 bases remaining between them. CDR1 is MDHEN and CDR2 is SYDVKM in the germline V gene. The CDR3 loop spans 11 amino acids. Here the CDR3 DNA reads TGTGCCAGCAGTATCGTGCGCGAGCAGTACTTC. Residues: CASSIVREQYF. Full variable domain (rest looked up from reference TRBV28 and TRBJ2-7): DVKVTQSSRYLVKRTGEKVFLECVQDMDHENMFWYRQDPGLGLRLIYFSYDVKMKEKGDIPEGYSVSREKKERFSLILESASTNQTSMYLCASSIVREQYFGPGTRLTVT.

This clone was detected a few times. The chain employs TRBV2 and TRBJ1-4; 8 nucleotides agree with TRBD1. Germline CDR1 reads SNHLY; CDR2 reads FYNNEI. Trimming cost V 7 bases and J 5 bases; bases outside gene matches: 6. This CDR3 spans 14 amino acids. Written as DNA, the CDR3 is TGTGCCAGCAACCGGGACAGGAGGAATGAAAAACTGTTTTTT. It yields the protein CASNRDRRNEKLFF.

This chain connects TRBV15 to TRBJ2-4; TRBD2 aligns across 10 bases. V lost 6 bases, J lost 3 bases, and 2 bases stayed unmatched. The CDR3 contains 14 residues. CDR1 is LNHNV, CDR2 YYDKDF, per germline (reference sequence). This CDR3 is CATRAGGGKNIQYF. For the CDR3, the DNA is TGTGCCACCAGAGCGGGAGGGGGCAAAAACATTCAGTACTTC. The full variable domain, in which reference TRBV15 and TRBJ2-4 provide the parts outside the CDR3, is DAMVIQNPRYQVTQFGKPVTLSCSQTLNHNVMYWYQQKSSQAPKLLFHYYDKDFNNEADTPDNFQSRRPNTSFCFLDIRSPGLGDTAMYLCATRAGGGKNIQYFGAGTRLSVL.

The chain combines TRBV6-2 or TRBV6-3 with TRBJ2-1; D not certain. The V end was cut by 3 bases, the J end by 9 bases, with 18 bases between. This CDR3 comprises 15 residues. Germline CDR1 reads MNHEY; CDR2 reads SVGEGT. The chain's CDR3 is CASSYPPVYTAEQFF. DNA for the CDR3: TGTGCCAGCAGTTATCCCCCGGTATATACCGCTGAGCAGTTCTTC.

V usage is TRBV7-2 and J usage is TRBJ1-5, with D maybe TRBD1 (5 bases). The CDR3 is 16 residues long. The ends were cut back, 5 bases at V and 0 bases at J, with 14 bases in the middle. CDR1 is SGHTA and CDR2 is FQGNSA in the germline V gene. CDR3 coding DNA: TGTGCCAGCAGCCACCCCGCGGGGGGTAGCAATCAGCCCCAGCATTTT. Translation: CASSHPAGGSNQPQHF.

V gene TRBV28 combines with J gene TRBJ2-7; D is possibly TRBD1 (5 bases). V lost 2 bases and J lost 2, with 13 bases in between. The CDR3 consists of 15 residues. Germline V gene lookup returns CDR1 MDHEN and CDR2 SYDVKM. CDR3 loop: CASSLRGPLPYEQYF. For the CDR3, the DNA is TGTGCCAGCAGTTTAAGGGGTCCATTACCCTACGAGCAGTACTTC.